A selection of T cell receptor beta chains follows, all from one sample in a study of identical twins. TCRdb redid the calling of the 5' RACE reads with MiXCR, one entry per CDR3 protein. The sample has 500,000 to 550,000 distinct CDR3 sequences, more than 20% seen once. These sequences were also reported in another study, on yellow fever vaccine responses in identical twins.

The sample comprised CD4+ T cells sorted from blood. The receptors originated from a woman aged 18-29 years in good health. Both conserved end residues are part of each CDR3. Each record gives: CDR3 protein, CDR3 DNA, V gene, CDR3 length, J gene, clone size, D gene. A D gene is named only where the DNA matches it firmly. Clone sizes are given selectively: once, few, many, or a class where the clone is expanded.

CDR3aa: CSVAVPGGEQFF
CDR3nt: TGCAGCGTTGCAGTCCCGGGGGGCGAGCAGTTCTTC
v_gene: TRBV29-1
len: 12
j_gene: TRBJ2-1
abundance: -
d_gene: -

CDR3aa: CASSDSPGGTGNIQYF
CDR3nt: TGTGCCAGCAGCGATTCACCCGGAGGGACGGGGAACATTCAGTACTTC
v_gene: TRBV9
len: 16
j_gene: TRBJ2-4
abundance: -
d_gene: -

CDR3aa: CASSPQRLNTEAFF
CDR3nt: TGTGCCAGCAGTCCACAGCGGTTGAACACTGAAGCTTTCTTT
v_gene: TRBV12-3/TRBV12-4
len: 14
j_gene: TRBJ1-1
abundance: -
d_gene: -

CDR3aa: CASTAAGGYTDTQYF
CDR3nt: TGCGCCAGCACCGCAGCGGGGGGGTATACAGATACGCAGTATTTT
v_gene: TRBV5-1
len: 15
j_gene: TRBJ2-3
abundance: -
d_gene: TRBD2

CDR3aa: CSARQGSDSPLHF
CDR3nt: TGCAGTGCTAGACAGGGTTCGGATTCACCCCTCCACTTT
v_gene: TRBV20-1
len: 13
j_gene: TRBJ1-6
abundance: few
d_gene: -

CDR3aa: CASSSYTGSYEQYF
CDR3nt: TGTGCCAGCAGCTCTTATACAGGGTCCTACGAGCAGTACTTC
v_gene: TRBV7-8
len: 14
j_gene: TRBJ2-7
abundance: few
d_gene: -

CDR3aa: CASSGGQGNSPLHF
CDR3nt: TGTGCCAGCAGTGGCGGACAGGGAAATTCACCCCTCCACTTT
v_gene: TRBV28
len: 14
j_gene: TRBJ1-6
abundance: once
d_gene: TRBD1

CDR3aa: CASRLSGYTDTQYF
CDR3nt: TGTGCCAGCAGACTATCTGGGTACACAGATACGCAGTATTTT
v_gene: TRBV12-3/TRBV12-4
len: 14
j_gene: TRBJ2-3
abundance: -
d_gene: -

CDR3aa: CASSQGLAGGPSKRRCPYF
CDR3nt: TGTGCCAGCAGCCAAGGTCTAGCGGGGGGACCTTCCAAGAGACGTTGTCCGTACTTC
v_gene: TRBV3-1
len: 19
j_gene: TRBJ2-5
abundance: few
d_gene: TRBD2

CDR3aa: CASSQVPRKGYNEQFF
CDR3nt: TGCGCCAGCAGCCAGGTTCCGCGGAAGGGCTACAATGAGCAGTTCTTC
v_gene: TRBV4-1
len: 16
j_gene: TRBJ2-1
abundance: few
d_gene: -

CDR3aa: CASSLFRGSSGANVLTF
CDR3nt: TGTGCCAGCAGCTTATTCAGGGGGTCCTCTGGGGCCAACGTCCTGACTTTC
v_gene: TRBV7-9
len: 17
j_gene: TRBJ2-6
abundance: -
d_gene: TRBD1

CDR3aa: CASSFVGGTRSEAFF
CDR3nt: TGTGCCAGCAGTTTTGTTGGGGGTACAAGATCTGAAGCTTTCTTT
v_gene: TRBV12-3/TRBV12-4
len: 15
j_gene: TRBJ1-1
abundance: few
d_gene: -

CDR3aa: CASSLGSYYSTDTQYF
CDR3nt: TGCGCCAGCAGCTTGGGATCCTACTATAGCACAGATACGCAGTATTTT
v_gene: TRBV5-1
len: 16
j_gene: TRBJ2-3
abundance: few
d_gene: -

CDR3aa: CASSQPTRSSYNEQFF
CDR3nt: TGCGCCAGCAGCCAACCTACGAGGAGCTCCTACAATGAGCAGTTCTTC
v_gene: TRBV4-1
len: 16
j_gene: TRBJ2-1
abundance: few
d_gene: -

CDR3aa: CASRDIQYTEAFF
CDR3nt: TGTGCCAGCAGGGACATCCAGTACACTGAAGCTTTCTTT
v_gene: TRBV25-1
len: 13
j_gene: TRBJ1-1
abundance: -
d_gene: -

CDR3aa: CASSLGGTGFSTDTQYF
CDR3nt: TGCGCCAGCAGCTTGGGAGGGACAGGCTTTAGCACAGATACGCAGTATTTT
v_gene: TRBV5-1
len: 17
j_gene: TRBJ2-3
abundance: -
d_gene: TRBD1

CDR3aa: CASSVDAGNTEAFF
CDR3nt: TGTGCCAGCAGCGTAGATGCAGGCAACACTGAAGCTTTCTTT
v_gene: TRBV9
len: 14
j_gene: TRBJ1-1
abundance: -
d_gene: -

CDR3aa: CASRPWAGDTDTQYF
CDR3nt: TGTGCCAGCAGGCCCTGGGCGGGGGACACAGATACGCAGTATTTT
v_gene: TRBV11-2
len: 15
j_gene: TRBJ2-3
abundance: -
d_gene: TRBD2

CDR3aa: CASRWTGGGETQYF
CDR3nt: TGTGCCAGCAGGTGGACAGGGGGAGGAGAGACCCAGTACTTC
v_gene: TRBV2
len: 14
j_gene: TRBJ2-5
abundance: -
d_gene: TRBD1

CDR3aa: CASSPGDMAYEQYF
CDR3nt: TGTGCCAGCAGTCCGGGGGACATGGCCTACGAGCAGTACTTC
v_gene: TRBV28
len: 14
j_gene: TRBJ2-7
abundance: few
d_gene: -

CDR3aa: CATSRVFSNQPQHF
CDR3nt: TGTGCCACCAGCAGAGTTTTCAGCAATCAGCCCCAGCATTTT
v_gene: TRBV15
len: 14
j_gene: TRBJ1-5
abundance: few
d_gene: -

CDR3aa: CSVTVLSTGELFF
CDR3nt: TGCAGCGTTACGGTCCTATCCACCGGGGAGCTGTTTTTT
v_gene: TRBV29-1
len: 13
j_gene: TRBJ2-2
abundance: few
d_gene: -

CDR3aa: CASSRRPIKNEKLFF
CDR3nt: TGTGCCAGCAGTAGGCGACCCATAAAGAATGAAAAACTGTTTTTT
v_gene: TRBV12-3/TRBV12-4
len: 15
j_gene: TRBJ1-4
abundance: many
d_gene: -

CDR3aa: CSARDRLAGVREQFF
CDR3nt: TGCAGTGCTAGAGATAGACTAGCGGGAGTACGTGAGCAGTTCTTC
v_gene: TRBV20-1
len: 15
j_gene: TRBJ2-1
abundance: -
d_gene: TRBD2